What follows are 10 T cell receptor beta chains derived from one specimen sequenced in a study of blood T cell dynamics during melanoma immunotherapy. Time point: pre-treatment baseline. TCRdb's table, derived via immunoSEQ multiplex PCR, lists solely in-frame clones and lacks some. The sample lists about 8,500 clones; roughly 77% were seen once. Sequenced material: blood, taken from a patient treated with checkpoint blockade. Receptors were obtained from a human donor with melanoma.

This clone has a single count. The V gene is TRBV18, the J gene TRBJ2-1; 9 nucleotides align to TRBD2. V dropped 1 base and J dropped 6; count of bases not matched to a gene: 13. The CDR3 runs 18 residues. The V gene's germline CDR1 is KGHSH and CDR2 LQKENI. CDR3 residues: CASSPLRLAGLGGNEQFF. CDR3 sequence (DNA): TGTGCCAGCTCACCACTGAGGCTAGCGGGACTTGGGGGCAATGAGCAGTTCTTC.

This clone was seen a handful of times. The J gene is TRBJ1-3, the V gene TRBV28; D possibly corresponds to TRBD1 (5 bases). The germline V and J ends were trimmed by 5 bases and 0 bases, with 8 bases remaining between them. The CDR3 spans 14 residues. Germline CDR1 MDHEN, CDR2 SYDVKM. Here the CDR3 DNA reads TGTGCCAGCAGTGCGACAGACTCTGGAAACACCATATATTTT. This translates into CASSATDSGNTIYF. Supplemented by reference TRBV28 and TRBJ1-3, the full variable domain reads DVKVTQSSRYLVKRTGEKVFLECVQDMDHENMFWYRQDPGLGLRLIYFSYDVKMKEKGDIPEGYSVSREKKERFSLILESASTNQTSMYLCASSATDSGNTIYFGEGSWLTVV.

This clone was seen only once. The chain uses TRBV7-2 and TRBJ2-5, with TRBD1 matching 8 bases. The J call may be wrong; the DNA end is better matched by TRBJ2-7. Germline assignment: CDR1 SGHTA and CDR2 FQGNSA. CDR3 length: 14 residues. CDR3 coding DNA: TGTGCCAGCAGCCCCGGGGCAGGGGGCAGCGAGCAGTACTTC. This encodes CASSPGAGGSEQYF.

This sequence joins TRBV28 and TRBJ2-1, with 9 bases lining up with TRBD1. CDR3 length equals 14 residues. Unmatched junction bases numbered 3, after V lost 5 bases and J lost 4 bases. Germline CDR1 is MDHEN and CDR2 is SYDVKM. The CDR3: CASSGDREYNEQFF. The CDR3 coding sequence is TGTGCCAGCAGTGGGGACAGGGAGTACAATGAGCAGTTCTTC. Using reference TRBV28 and TRBJ2-1 for the parts outside the CDR3, the full variable domain is DVKVTQSSRYLVKRTGEKVFLECVQDMDHENMFWYRQDPGLGLRLIYFSYDVKMKEKGDIPEGYSVSREKKERFSLILESASTNQTSMYLCASSGDREYNEQFFGPGTRLTVL.

The V call is TRBV7-2, the J call TRBJ2-2; the match to TRBD1 covers 8 bases. The V gene end was trimmed by 5 bases and the J gene end by 3 bases; junction bases not matched to a gene: 14. CDR3 length: 18 amino acids. From germline, CDR1 is SGHTA and CDR2 FQGNSA. CDR3 sequence: CASSPRTGFDMDTGELFF. CDR3 in DNA: TGTGCCAGCAGCCCGAGGACAGGGTTTGATATGGACACCGGGGAGCTGTTTTTT.

The chain joins TRBV7-9 to TRBJ2-1, with 8 bases aligning to TRBD2. V shed 5 bases and J 4 bases; nucleotides not matched to a gene: 13. The CDR3 totals 17 residues. Germline V gene data show CDR1 as SEHNR and CDR2 as FQNEAQ (reference sequence). This CDR3 reads CASSPIAGPRGYNEQFF. The CDR3 coding sequence is TGTGCCAGCAGCCCCATAGCGGGGCCCCGGGGGTACAATGAGCAGTTCTTC.

The gene calls are TRBV4-1 and TRBJ2-3; no clear D gene. V was cut by 0 bases and J by 0 bases, with 4 bases left in between. The germline V gene encodes CDR1 MGHRA and CDR2 YSYEKL. The CDR3 consists of 14 residues. The DNA for the CDR3 is TGCGCCAGCAGCCAAGAATCTAGCACAGATACGCAGTATTTT. It is translated as CASSQESSTDTQYF.

This clone was counted between two and nine times. The genes are TRBV7-9 and TRBJ1-3; D gene ambiguous. This CDR3 comprises 16 residues. The V and J ends lost 4 bases and 0 bases respectively, with 13 bases between them. CDR1 and CDR2 from the germline V gene are SEHNR and FQNEAQ (reference sequence). This CDR3 is CASSSPKGYSGNTIYF. CDR3 coding DNA: TGTGCCAGCAGCTCACCGAAGGGTTACTCTGGAAACACCATATATTTT.

The chain links TRBV6-1 to TRBJ2-5; no clear D. There are 12 residues in the CDR3. Germline V CDR1 and CDR2: MNHNS, SASEGT. The V gene lost 8 bases and the J gene lost 1 base, with 8 bases spanning the gap. CDR3 nucleotides: TGTGCCAGCGCGGCGATCCAAGAGACCCAGTACTTC. Translated, it gives CASAAIQETQYF.

This clone was seen once. The chain couples TRBV27 to TRBJ2-3; 8 nucleotides agree with TRBD2. The V segment lost 8 bases and the J segment 8 bases; nucleotides outside the gene matches: 12. The CDR3 consists of 14 residues. Germline CDR1 and CDR2: MNHEY and SMNVEV (reference sequence). The CDR3 loop is CASAPLRGGSTQYF. The CDR3 DNA is TGTGCCAGCGCACCTCTACGGGGGGGCAGTACGCAGTATTTT.